These 28 T cell receptor beta chains share one sample of origin, sequenced in a study of shared clonotypes between healthy human individuals. Clones were read by immunoSEQ multiplex PCR, and TCRdb kept only the in-frame ones, dropping some. This repertoire shows nearly 1,000,000 clones, around three quarters found once; its top ten account for over 1.3%. The sample taken for sequencing was memory CD4+ T cells sorted from blood. Subset given: CD45RA-negative fraction. All receptors come from a man aged 18 to 29 in good health.

The chain is built from TRBV5-5 and TRBJ1-1; D is possibly TRBD1 (5 bases). In germline, CDR1 is SGHKS, CDR2 YYEKEE (reference sequence). This CDR3 is built from 13 residues. The V and J ends lost 4 bases and 3 bases respectively, with 10 bases between them. The CDR3 coding sequence is TGTGCCAGCAGCATACAAGGGGACACTGAAGCTTTCTTT. The encoded protein is CASSIQGDTEAFF.

The chain has TRBV15 and TRBJ2-1; 7 nucleotides line up with TRBD2. The J segment lost 7 bases and the V segment lost 1 base, leaving 10 bases of the junction unmatched. The CDR3 is made up of 16 amino acids. Germline CDR1 LNHNV, CDR2 YYDKDF (reference sequence). The CDR3 loop reads CATSRGSGGGVNEQFF. The CDR3 bases are TGTGCCACCAGCAGAGGGTCTGGCGGGGGAGTGAATGAGCAGTTCTTC.

The CDR3 is CASSVELAGVNEQFF. CDR3 sequence (DNA): TGTGCCAGCAGCGTAGAACTAGCGGGAGTCAATGAGCAGTTCTTC. This sequence joins TRBV9 and TRBJ2-1; TRBD2 aligns across 11 bases. Germline loops: CDR1 SGDLS, CDR2 YYNGEE. J gave up 6 bases and V 0 bases, and 2 bases lay outside the gene matches. The CDR3 extends over 15 amino acids.

This sequence joins TRBV6-1 and TRBJ1-2, with 8 bases identical to TRBD1. CDR1 MNHNS and CDR2 SASEGT come from the germline V gene. V lost 2 bases, J lost 7 bases, and 6 bases stayed unmatched. The CDR3 has 14 amino acids. The CDR3 region is CASSENPTGVGYTF. For the CDR3, the DNA is TGTGCCAGCAGTGAAAACCCGACAGGGGTTGGCTACACCTTC.

The chain uses TRBV4-1 and TRBJ1-6; D is unresolved. The CDR3 consists of 13 residues. The germline gives CDR1 MGHRA, CDR2 YSYEKL. The ends were cut back, 0 bases at V and 10 bases at J, with 7 bases in the middle. In DNA form, the CDR3 reads TGCGCCAGCAGCCAAGAATCCGACTCACCCCTCCACTTT. Protein product: CASSQESDSPLHF.

The chain uses TRBV5-1 and TRBJ1-2; D is unclear. CDR3 length: 13 amino acids. The germline V and J ends were trimmed by 1 base and 1 base, with 5 bases remaining between them. Germline assignment: CDR1 SGHRS and CDR2 YFSETQ. The DNA of the CDR3 is TGCGCCAGCAGCTTGTACAGTAACTATGGCTACACCTTC. Residues: CASSLYSNYGYTF. Together with reference TRBV5-1 and TRBJ1-2, the CDR3 gives the full variable domain: KAGVTQTPRYLIKTRGQQVTLSCSPISGHRSVSWYQQTPGQGLQFLFEYFSETQRNKGNFPGRFSGRQFSNSRSEMNVSTLELGDSALYLCASSLYSNYGYTFGSGTRLTVV.

There are a few counts of this clone. This chain joins TRBV5-5 and TRBJ1-1; D perhaps matches TRBD1 (5 bases). CDR3 length equals 14 residues. The V and J ends lost 6 bases and 1 base respectively, with 13 bases between them. CDR1 is SGHKS, CDR2 YYEKEE, per germline (reference sequence). For the CDR3, the DNA is TGTGCCAGCACCCTTGAGGGGCCGAACACTGAAGCTTTCTTT. Encoded protein: CASTLEGPNTEAFF.

V usage is TRBV6-6 and J usage is TRBJ1-1; TRBD1 is a possible D gene (6 bases). From germline, CDR1 is MNHNY and CDR2 SVGAGI (reference sequence). Trimming took off 6 bases at V and 5 bases at J, with 16 bases between the two ends. This CDR3 contains 14 residues. The CDR3 protein is CASRRSGGDTEAFF. The CDR3 coding sequence is TGTGCCAGCAGGCGGTCCGGGGGCGATACTGAAGCTTTCTTT.

This clone was counted once. The chain links TRBV5-1 to TRBJ2-7; TRBD2 agrees at 7 bases. This CDR3 has 15 residues. The V gene end was trimmed by 4 bases and the J gene end by 7 bases; junction bases not matched to a gene: 14. Germline lookup yields CDR1 SGHRS and CDR2 YFSETQ. The CDR3 DNA reads as TGCGCCAGCAGCGGGGACGTGGGGGACTACGTGGAGCAGTACTTC. This codes for CASSGDVGDYVEQYF.

This clone has only one observation. The chain joins TRBV18 to TRBJ1-1, with a tentative D call TRBD1 (6 bases). The CDR3 consists of 15 residues. Deletions cut 4 bases from V and 3 bases from J, with 15 bases between. Germline loops: CDR1 KGHSH, CDR2 LQKENI. The CDR3 loop reads CASSLRTATYTEAFF. CDR3 DNA: TGTGCCAGCTCACTAAGGACAGCGACGTACACTGAAGCTTTCTTT.

This sequence joins TRBV19 and TRBJ2-7, with 8 bases that match TRBD2. V lost 3 bases to trimming and J lost 3 bases; unmatched junction nucleotides: 7. CDR1 is LNHDA and CDR2 is SQIVND in the germline V gene (reference sequence). This CDR3 region has 15 residues. DNA of the CDR3: TGTGCCAGTAGTATTTCGAGCGGGAGCGACTACGAGCAGTACTTC. It specifies CASSISSGSDYEQYF.

This clone was seen just once. The V gene is TRBV6-4, the J gene TRBJ2-1; 14 positions agree with TRBD2. Germline CDR1 and CDR2: MRHNA and SNTAGT. The trim removed 5 bases at V and 9 bases at J, leaving 6 bases unmatched. This CDR3 is 15 amino acids long. The CDR3 loop is CASSPGLAGVGEQFF. The CDR3, as DNA: TGTGCCAGCAGTCCGGGACTAGCGGGAGTTGGTGAGCAGTTCTTC.

The V gene is TRBV7-9, the J gene TRBJ1-4, with TRBD1 as a possible D gene (6 bases). Germline V gene data show CDR1 as SEHNR and CDR2 as FQNEAQ (reference sequence). V was pared by 5 bases and J by 3 bases, with 10 bases between. There are 14 residues in the CDR3. The CDR3 sequence is CASSLRQANEKLFF. The CDR3 DNA follows: TGTGCCAGCAGCCTCAGACAGGCTAATGAAAAACTGTTTTTT.

The chain carries TRBV29-1 and TRBJ1-3, with no clear D. The germline CDR1 and CDR2 sequences are SQVTM and ANQGSEA. Trimming cost V 4 bases and J 4 bases, with 5 bases left between them. This CDR3 has 11 amino acids. CDR3 DNA sequence: TGCAGCGTTGGGTGGGGAAACACCATATATTTT. This translates into CSVGWGNTIYF.

The chain is built from TRBV5-1 and TRBJ2-1, with 11 bases that match TRBD2. CDR3 size: 14 residues. The germline gives CDR1 SGHRS, CDR2 YFSETQ. Unmatched junction bases numbered 6, after V lost 8 bases and J lost 5 bases. The CDR3 here is CASTTSGGHNEQFF. Here the CDR3 DNA reads TGCGCCAGTACCACTAGCGGGGGACACAATGAGCAGTTCTTC.

V and J are TRBV6-1 and TRBJ2-5; D is possibly TRBD1 (5 bases). The CDR3 length is 16 residues. CDR1 MNHNS and CDR2 SASEGT come from the germline V gene. V lost 4 bases, J lost 5 bases, and 20 bases lay in between. The CDR3 region is CASSVEPAGLGETQYF. CDR3 bases: TGTGCCAGCAGTGTCGAGCCGGCAGGGCTAGGCGAGACCCAGTACTTC.

The J gene is TRBJ1-5, the V gene TRBV27; weak D call: TRBD1 (5 bases). Between the trimmed V and J ends, which lost 5 bases and 9 bases, there was a span of 20 bases. CDR1 MNHEY and CDR2 SMNVEV come from the germline V gene (reference sequence). The CDR3 sequence is 15 residues long. CDR3 amino acids: CASSRRLSGEVPQHF. The DNA for the CDR3 is TGTGCCAGCAGTCGAAGGCTATCGGGGGAGGTGCCCCAGCATTTT.

The chain couples TRBV6-6 to TRBJ2-7, with D uncertain. The CDR3 length is 13 residues. Trimming removed 5 bases at V and 2 bases at J, with 10 bases between. Germline CDR1 reads MNHNY; CDR2 reads SVGAGI (reference sequence). The CDR3 sequence is CASSLVFAYEQYF. The CDR3 DNA reads as TGTGCCAGCAGTCTAGTCTTCGCCTACGAGCAGTACTTC.

The J gene is TRBJ2-3, the V gene TRBV14; tentative D call: TRBD1 (5 bases). CDR1 and CDR2 (germline): SGHDN, FVKESK. This CDR3 spans 17 amino acids. Trimming removed 0 bases at V and 2 bases at J, with 15 bases between. In DNA form, the CDR3 reads TGTGCCAGCAGCCAAGATCTCAGGACATCCGCCACAGATACGCAGTATTTT. It encodes CASSQDLRTSATDTQYF.

CDR3 in DNA: TGTGCCAGTACCCTCAGGACAGGGGGCGAGCAGTACTTC. Its protein is CASTLRTGGEQYF. The V and J genes are TRBV19 and TRBJ2-7; TRBD1 agrees at 10 bases. CDR1 and CDR2 (germline): LNHDA, SQIVND (reference sequence). The J segment lost 6 bases and the V segment lost 7 bases, leaving 6 bases of the junction unmatched. This CDR3 contains 13 residues.

The chain recombines TRBV4-1 with TRBJ1-1; possible D gene TRBD1, 5 bases. This CDR3 is 13 amino acids long. V was pared by 0 bases and J by 11 bases, with 13 bases between. Germline assignment: CDR1 MGHRA and CDR2 YSYEKL. The CDR3 coding sequence is TGCGCCAGCAGCCAAGATAGGGGCGTGCGCGCTTTCTTT. It codes for CASSQDRGVRAFF.

The rearrangement joins TRBV7-6 to TRBJ2-7; 7 nucleotides line up with TRBD1. V lost 0 bases, J lost 2 bases, and 4 bases stayed unmatched. The CDR3 contains 15 residues. CDR1 is SGHVS and CDR2 is FNYEAQ in the germline V gene. The CDR3 DNA follows: TGTGCCAGCAGCTTAGCCACAGGGGCCCCCTACGAGCAGTACTTC. Its protein is CASSLATGAPYEQYF.

The J gene is TRBJ1-1, the V gene TRBV5-1, with a weak D call TRBD1 (6 bases). Germline V lookup: CDR1 SGHRS, CDR2 YFSETQ. V was pared by 4 bases and J by 7 bases, with 17 bases between. CDR3 length: 14 amino acids. CDR3 nucleotide sequence: TGCGCCAGCAGCCCCGACAGGCCGACTATTGAAGCTTTCTTT. It translates to CASSPDRPTIEAFF.

The sample holds a few counts of this clone. This sequence joins TRBV23-1 and TRBJ2-5; possibly TRBD1 for D (5 bases). TRBV23-1 is reported as an ORF; its role is uncertain. The ends were cut back, 0 bases at V and 2 bases at J, with 10 bases in the middle. This CDR3 comprises 15 residues. The CDR3 region is CASSQSVDRQETQYF. The CDR3 coding sequence is TGCGCCAGCAGTCAATCTGTAGACAGACAAGAGACCCAGTACTTC.

The sample holds a few counts of this clone. In nucleotides, the CDR3 is TGTGCCACCAGCAGAGCCCAGGGGACCTCACCCCTCCACTTT. Its protein product is CATSRAQGTSPLHF. The gene calls are TRBV15 and TRBJ1-6; weak D call: TRBD1 (6 bases). V lost 1 base, J lost 10 bases, and 11 bases lay in between. The germline CDR1 and CDR2 sequences are LNHNV and YYDKDF (reference sequence). The CDR3 consists of 14 residues.

The chain is built from TRBV19 and TRBJ2-6; D could derive from TRBD1 or TRBD2 (6 bases each). CDR1 and CDR2 from the germline V gene are LNHDA and SQIVND (reference sequence). The CDR3 is 15 residues long. V was clipped by 8 bases and J by 2 bases, with 13 bases between them. The CDR3 DNA follows: TGTGCCAGTTTTGACGGGGGCCCTGGGGCCAACGTCCTGACTTTC. Amino acids: CASFDGGPGANVLTF.

The chain has TRBV7-2 and TRBJ2-7, with a possible D match to TRBD2 (6 bases). The CDR3 is 15 amino acids. Germline V gives CDR1 SGHTA, CDR2 FQGNSA. V was cut by 0 bases and J by 3 bases, with 12 bases left in between. CDR3 residues: CASSLAGKGGYEQYF. The CDR3 DNA sequence: TGTGCCAGCAGCTTAGCAGGGAAGGGAGGCTACGAGCAGTACTTC.

This clone was counted between two and nine times. The chain joins TRBV6-1 to TRBJ2-4; 10 nucleotides agree with TRBD2. CDR1 is MNHNS, CDR2 SASEGT, per germline. CDR3 length: 16 amino acids. Germline trimming cut 4 bases from V and 0 bases from J; bases unmatched to any gene: 3. The CDR3 bases are TGTGCCAGCAGTGGAACTAGCGGGACAGCCAAAAACATTCAGTACTTC. The encoded protein is CASSGTSGTAKNIQYF.